One and the same sample provided the 16 T cell receptor beta chains below, sequenced in a study of regulatory T cells in long-lasting Graves disease. Building of the TCR beta libraries involved iRepertoire HTBI primers and Arm-PCR of CDR3 regions. Using its own MiXCR run on the multiplex PCR reads, TCRdb lists one record per CDR3 protein. The data contain 500,000 to 800,000 distinct CDR3 sequences, 25% to 35% of them singletons. Time point meaning: persistent/refractory GD, antithyroid drugs over 5 years with positive TRAb. The authors made the TCR library using RNA they extracted from PBMCs. The material was peripheral blood mononuclear cells (PBMCs), obtained when the disease was refractory, from a patient treated with antithyroid drugs. The receptors shown here come from a female donor with Graves disease.

The chain has TRBV7-9 and TRBJ1-3; possibly TRBD1 for D (6 bases). The V gene's germline CDR1 is SEHNR and CDR2 FQNEAQ (reference sequence). The CDR3 is 16 residues long. V was shortened by 5 bases and J by 2 bases, with 16 bases between the two germline ends. The CDR3 reads CASSRPGGLTGNTIYF. CDR3 sequence (DNA): TGTGCCAGCAGCCGTCCGGGGGGCCTCACTGGAAACACCATATATTTT.

V usage is TRBV10-3 and J usage is TRBJ1-4; D not resolved. CDR3 length equals 16 residues. CDR1 is ENHRY and CDR2 is SYGVKD in the germline V gene. V lost 3 bases to trimming and J lost 3 bases, with 14 bases between them. The CDR3 region has the DNA TGTGCCATCAGTGACCGTGGGCCCCGGGCTAATGAAAAACTGTTTTTT. Protein product: CAISDRGPRANEKLFF.

This clonotype was seen a handful of times. The V call is TRBV30, the J call TRBJ1-2; D gene uncertain. The germline V and J ends were trimmed by 4 bases and 7 bases, with 13 bases remaining between them. There are 12 residues in the CDR3. Germline CDR1 and CDR2: GTSNPN and SVGIG (reference sequence). In DNA, the CDR3 is TGTGCCTGGACGAGGGTCGGGTTTGGCTACACCTTC. It codes for CAWTRVGFGYTF.

This clonotype was found a few times. V is TRBV10-3 and J is TRBJ1-1; a possible D gene is TRBD1 (5 bases). V lost 8 bases, J lost 2 bases, and 9 bases lay in between. The CDR3 loop spans 12 amino acids. The germline gives CDR1 ENHRY, CDR2 SYGVKD. The CDR3 protein is CAIGHQNTEAFF. CDR3 DNA: TGTGCCATCGGACACCAAAACACTGAAGCTTTCTTT.

This clonotype has just a few counts. The genes are TRBV5-6 and TRBJ1-2; TRBD1 agrees at 11 bases. Trimming took 1 base from V and 4 from J; bases not matched to a gene: 6. CDR3 length equals 16 residues. Germline CDR1 reads SGHDT; CDR2 reads YYEEEE. The CDR3 reads CASSLPGQGEGYGYTF. The CDR3 bases are TGTGCCAGCAGCTTGCCGGGACAGGGGGAAGGCTATGGCTACACCTTC.

In this sample, this clonotype turned up a few times. This chain links TRBV19 with TRBJ1-2; no definite D call. The CDR3 covers 15 residues. CDR1 LNHDA and CDR2 SQIVND come from the germline V gene (reference sequence). Trimming shortened V by 0 bases and J by 4 bases, and 12 bases separated the two germline ends. The CDR3 loop reads CASSIDQESSYGYTF. CDR3 sequence (DNA): TGTGCCAGTAGTATAGACCAGGAAAGTTCCTATGGCTACACCTTC.

This rearrangement joins TRBV29-1 to TRBJ1-2; TRBD1 matches at 11 bases. Germline V lookup: CDR1 SQVTM, CDR2 ANQGSEA. The CDR3 totals 13 residues. Trimming removed 5 bases from V and 4 bases from J; junction bases left unmatched: 3. CDR3 DNA: TGCAGCGTTTCAGGACAGGGGGCCTATGGCTACACCTTC. It codes for CSVSGQGAYGYTF.

V gene TRBV25-1 combines with J gene TRBJ2-7; D might be TRBD1 (5 bases). Germline values: CDR1 MGHDK, CDR2 SYGVNS. Trimming removed 1 base at V and 5 bases at J, with 9 bases between. CDR3 length: 13 amino acids. This CDR3 reads CASSEWGRHEQYF. The CDR3 DNA reads TGTGCCAGCAGTGAATGGGGCAGACACGAGCAGTACTTC.

The chain couples TRBV10-3 to TRBJ1-2; D gene uncertain. V lost 2 bases and J lost 7, with 8 bases in between. This CDR3 has 12 residues. The germline CDR1 and CDR2 sequences are ENHRY and SYGVKD. CDR3 bases: TGTGCCATCAGTGAGCCCCTCAGTGGCTACACCTTC. Translation: CAISEPLSGYTF.

The chain employs TRBV20-1 and TRBJ1-3, with D possibly TRBD1 on 5 matching bases. Trimming took off 3 bases at V and 2 bases at J, with 11 bases between the two ends. Germline V gene sequence: CDR1 DFQATT, CDR2 SNEGSKA (reference sequence). This CDR3 has 14 amino acids. CDR3: CSASGDGTGNTIYF. As DNA, the CDR3 is TGCAGTGCTAGCGGGGACGGGACTGGAAACACCATATATTTT.

This clonotype was observed a few times. V and J are TRBV7-9 and TRBJ2-7, with a possible D match to TRBD2 (6 bases). CDR3 length: 15 residues. Germline V gene data show CDR1 as SEHNR and CDR2 as FQNEAQ (reference sequence). V lost 3 bases and J lost 4, with 16 bases in between. The CDR3 bases are TGTGCCAGCAGCTTGGGTGGGGCGGAGGGATACGAGCAGTACTTC. It is translated as CASSLGGAEGYEQYF.

The chain employs TRBV20-1 and TRBJ1-5, with 8 bases lining up with TRBD1. Germline V CDR1 and CDR2: DFQATT, SNEGSKA (reference sequence). V lost 5 bases, J lost 4 bases, and 10 bases stayed unmatched. The length of the CDR3 is 15 residues. CDR3 in DNA: TGCAGTGCTGTATCCGGGACAGGCGTTAATCAGCCCCAGCATTTT. Its protein is CSAVSGTGVNQPQHF.

This clonotype was detected a few times. The CDR3 bases are TGTGCCACAGGGACCGGACCCGGGGAGCTGTTTTTT. Translated: CATGTGPGELFF. The chain employs TRBV24-1 and TRBJ2-2; D may be TRBD1 or TRBD2 (5 bases each). V shed 10 bases and J shed 6 bases, with 11 bases lying between them. From germline, CDR1 is KGHDR and CDR2 SFDVKD. This CDR3 comprises 12 residues.

The gene calls are TRBV18 and TRBJ2-7, with 13 bases that match TRBD2. V lost 3 bases and J lost 3; bases outside the gene matches: 5. The germline CDR1 and CDR2 sequences are KGHSH and LQKENI. This CDR3 spans 16 amino acids. This CDR3 is CASSPLTSGRFYEQYF. As DNA, the CDR3 is TGTGCCAGCTCACCGTTGACTAGCGGGAGGTTCTACGAGCAGTACTTC.

The chain recombines TRBV9 with TRBJ2-7; D perhaps matches TRBD1 (6 bases). Per the germline V gene, CDR1 is SGDLS and CDR2 is YYNGEE. This CDR3 spans 15 amino acids. V lost 0 bases and J 2 bases, leaving 12 bases between the germline ends. This CDR3 is CASSVVAGDTYEQYF. In nucleotides, the CDR3 is TGTGCCAGCAGCGTAGTGGCAGGGGATACCTACGAGCAGTACTTC.

The chain employs TRBV2 and TRBJ2-6; D is perhaps TRBD1 (6 bases). Trimming took off 6 bases at V and 3 bases at J, with 27 bases between the two ends. Germline V lookup: CDR1 SNHLY, CDR2 FYNNEI. The CDR3 loop spans 20 amino acids. The DNA of the CDR3 is TGTGCCAGCAGCCCCGTCGCCGGCCGACAGGCCCGAGGTGGGGCCAACGTCCTGACTTTC. This encodes CASSPVAGRQARGGANVLTF.